This entry concerns a single TCR beta chain. Antigen unknown. Primers: 60 Vbeta forward and 13 Jbeta reverse. Here immunoSEQ multiplex PCR was the method, and the copy in TCRdb shows in-frame clones only, minus some. The repertoire has under 250,000 clones, under 85% of them found once; the top ten carry approximately 1.5%. The entry originates in a study of cytomegalovirus exposure and HLA in healthy donors. Study-level points and caveats: The authors later linked a missense DCLRE1C variant to TCR beta V- and J-gene trimming.

V gave up 3 bases and J gave up 10 bases; unmatched junction bases: 4. CDR1 and CDR2 from the germline V gene are SGHDT and YYEEEE. CDR3 length: 13 residues. Sequencing was done on a sample of PBMCs. V is TRBV5-6 and J is TRBJ1-6, with 7 bases aligning to TRBD1. The clonotype comes from a man in his forties or fifties in good health and CMV-seronegative. The CDR3 DNA sequence: TGTGCCAGCAGCTCGACAGGGCTGTCACCCCTCCACTTT. This encodes CASSSTGLSPLHF.